This entry concerns a single TCR beta chain. The antigen is not known. The sample comes from a study of T cell responses to AZD1222 COVID-19 vaccine. Regarding the study as a whole: Baseline serostatus was positive in only a handful of AZD1222 recipients. Regions left unmutated in variants are reportedly the target of nearly half of spike-specific TCRs. Repertoire sampling happened only post peak T cell response. It should be noted that donors were predominantly white British and more often female, and clonal diversity was possibly underestimated.

Trimming shortened V by 4 bases and J by 7 bases, and 16 bases separated the two germline ends. Germline CDR1 is LGHDT and CDR2 is YNNKEL (reference sequence). The CDR3 is made up of 15 amino acids. Assay: immunoSEQ multiplex PCR; the TCRdb copy retains only in-frame clones and omits some. The table records 130,000 to 150,000 clones, about nine tenths of them present only once. This receptor was identified in an adult in good health. The input for sequencing was peripheral blood, taken on day 0 of AZD1222 vaccination. J is TRBJ1-4 and V is TRBV3-1 (or the pseudogene TRBV3-2); weak D call: TRBD1 (5 bases). The CDR3 is CASSLGGGSGEKLFF. DNA for the CDR3: TGTGCCAGCAGCCTGGGGGGGGGATCGGGTGAAAAACTGTTTTTT.